This TCR beta chain derives from a study of blood T cell repertoires in COVID-19. Looking at the study overall: COVID-19 samples from acute and convalescent phases originated in the United States, Italy and Spain. Nucleic acid was either cDNA or gDNA, and it came from T cells, B-cell-depleted T cells, or PBMCs.

The Seattle site enrolled patients during active infection and followed them longitudinally. The data were produced by immunoSEQ multiplex PCR, yet TCRdb's version contains in-frame clones alone and is incomplete. The sample has around 300,000 clones, 80% to 90% seen once; the top ten hold approximately 6.5%. The germline V gene has CDR1 GTSNPN and CDR2 SVGIG (reference sequence). CDR3 length equals 18 residues. V was trimmed by 0 bases and J by 4 bases, leaving 22 bases between them. The clonotype originates from a woman in her fifties or sixties with COVID-19, enrolled during active disease. J is TRBJ1-3 and V is TRBV30; D gene unclear. The sequencing sample was made of peripheral blood. For the CDR3, the DNA is TGTGCCTGGAGTGTGGGGAGATGGAGATCTATAGAAGGAAACACCATATATTTT. Translation: CAWSVGRWRSIEGNTIYF. Variable domain in full (rest from reference TRBV30 and TRBJ1-3): SQTIHQWPATLVQPVGSPLSLECTVEGTSNPNLYWYRQAAGRGLQLLFYSVGIGQISSEVPQNLSASRPQDRQFILSSKKLLLSDSGFYLCAWSVGRWRSIEGNTIYFGEGSWLTVV.